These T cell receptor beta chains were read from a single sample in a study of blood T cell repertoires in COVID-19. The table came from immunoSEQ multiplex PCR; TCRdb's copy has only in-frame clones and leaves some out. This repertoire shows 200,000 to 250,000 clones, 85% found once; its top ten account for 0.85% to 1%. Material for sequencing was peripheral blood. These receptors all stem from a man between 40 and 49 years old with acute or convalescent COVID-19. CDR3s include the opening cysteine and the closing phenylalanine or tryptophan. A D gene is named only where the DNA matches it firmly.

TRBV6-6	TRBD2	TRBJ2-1	CASRPPTSGVGNEQFF
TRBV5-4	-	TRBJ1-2	CASSWAREAGGYTF
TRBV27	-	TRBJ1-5	CASSVSYSNQPQHF
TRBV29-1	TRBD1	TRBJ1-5	CSVLGQGNQPQHF
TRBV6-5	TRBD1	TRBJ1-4	CASRRQGRNEKLFF
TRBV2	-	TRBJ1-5	CASSGEVNQPQHF
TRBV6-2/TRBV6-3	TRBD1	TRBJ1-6	CASSYSDRESSPLHF
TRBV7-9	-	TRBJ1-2	CASSHPGAPGYGYTF
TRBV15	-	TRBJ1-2	CATSRELDSYGYTF
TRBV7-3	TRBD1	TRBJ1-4	CASSSNRGILRKLFF
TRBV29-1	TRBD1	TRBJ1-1	CSAAGYDRGTEAFF
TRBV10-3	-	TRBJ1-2	CAISETRQTPSDGYTF
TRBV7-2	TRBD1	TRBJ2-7	CASSRGQAGYEQYF
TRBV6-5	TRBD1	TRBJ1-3	CASSRDRTSGNTIYF
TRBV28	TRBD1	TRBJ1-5	CASRVDRGLNYQPQHF
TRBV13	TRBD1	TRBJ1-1	CASTLGDRGGAFF
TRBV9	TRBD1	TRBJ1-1	CASSVAIQGAGNTEAFF
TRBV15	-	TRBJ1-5	CATSGASGASNQPQHF
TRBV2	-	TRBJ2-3	CASRTVTDTQYF
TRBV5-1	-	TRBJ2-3	CASKAEADTQYF
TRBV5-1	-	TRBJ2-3	CASSLEGNTDTQYF
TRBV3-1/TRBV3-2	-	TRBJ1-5	CASSFGQYQPQHF
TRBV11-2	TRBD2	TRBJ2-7	CASSLVRGGLYEQYF
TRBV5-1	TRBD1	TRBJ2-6	CASSPNGQGYSGANVLTF
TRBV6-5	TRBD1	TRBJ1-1	CASSQGAGTFF
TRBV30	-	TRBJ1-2	CAWSQQRNYGYTF
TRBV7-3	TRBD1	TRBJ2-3	CASSALHRGKGADTQYF
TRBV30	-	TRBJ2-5	CAWSGGDGETQYF